This T cell receptor beta chain was identified during a study of T cell repertoires in cytomegalovirus infection. About the research overall: From public TCR beta signatures came an indication of both CMV infection and matching HLA type.

TCRdb reprocessed the reads with MiXCR, giving one entry per CDR3 protein. Of 200,000 to 300,000 distinct CDR3 sequences listed, less than 9.5% are singletons. At least ten counts were recorded for this clonotype. Its cognate antigen is unknown. The germline V and J ends were trimmed by 4 bases and 9 bases, with 19 bases remaining between them. Germline-derived CDR1 and CDR2 are SGHTA and FQGNSA. CDR3 length: 14 amino acids. Study-wide points: People with CMV and the relevant HLA were identified by cumulative public TCR beta family frequency. HLA-C-restricted TCR beta clonotypes specific for CMV led the ex vivo response.

The chain couples TRBV7-2 to TRBJ2-7, with D perhaps matching TRBD1 (6 bases). The sequenced material came from PBMCs. The receptor comes from a human donor in good health (CMV status not recorded). Some clones in this sample may be carry-over from other donors' samples. CDR3 bases: TGTGCCAGCAGCTCTCGACAGGAAAGCTTCGGGCAGTACTTC. Residues: CASSSRQESFGQYF. Based on the CDR3 plus reference TRBV7-2 and TRBJ2-7, the full variable domain is GAGVSQSPSNKVTEKGKDVELRCDPISGHTALYWYRQSLGQGLEFLIYFQGNSAPDKSGLPSDRFSAERTGGSVSTLTIQRTQQEDSAVYLCASSSRQESFGQYFGPGTRLTVT.